This T cell receptor (beta chain) was recorded in a study of blood T cell repertoires in COVID-19. Turning to the study itself: T cells, B-cell-depleted T cells, or PBMCs supplied cDNA or gDNA.

Original data processing: Counts of nucleated cells, estimated from reference gene primer amplification, were obtained. Data came from immunoSEQ multiplex PCR; TCRdb stores just in-frame clones and leaves some out. V and J calls and clone size are copied from that table; D and trimming were computed from the DNA. The sample has about 320,000 clones, over 90% seen once. This CDR3 comprises 14 residues. The ends were cut back, 0 bases at V and 2 bases at J, with 8 bases in the middle. The germline V gene has CDR1 SGHNT and CDR2 YYREEE (reference sequence). Adults between roughly 18 and 95 years of age took part from under 25 US areas.

The sequencing sample was made of PBMCs or T cells enriched from blood (not recorded which). The sequence came from a woman aged 25 to 45 who had been exposed to COVID-19. The genes are TRBV5-4 and TRBJ1-2, with D tentatively TRBD1 (5 bases). The CDR3: CASSLGQINYGYTF. DNA of the CDR3: TGTGCCAGCAGCTTGGGACAGATCAACTATGGCTACACCTTC.